This T cell receptor beta chain was captured by sequencing in a study of T cell repertoires in cytomegalovirus infection. Study results and caveats: Cumulative frequency of public TCR beta families picked out carriers of CMV plus the relevant HLA. The ex vivo response was dominated by HLA-C-restricted CMV-specific TCR beta clonotypes.

TCRdb re-derived calls from the reads in MiXCR, one entry per CDR3 protein. The data show roughly 990,000 distinct CDR3 sequences, roughly 30% seen once. This clonotype has more than one count but fewer than ten. Its matching antigen is unknown. Trimming pared 5 bases from V and 3 bases from J, leaving 9 bases between. CDR3 length equals 13 residues. The TCR comes from a human donor in good health (CMV status not recorded). Some clones in this sample may be carry-over from other donors' samples. The V and J genes are TRBV12-3 or TRBV12-4 and TRBJ2-3; D gene ambiguous. Material: cultured CD8+ T cells from PBMCs, obtained from culture after CMV antigen stimulation. CDR3 in DNA: TGTGCCAGCAGTCATCAGCCTACAGATACGCAGTATTTT. Protein sequence: CASSHQPTDTQYF.